This TCR beta chain was found in a study of blood T cell repertoires in COVID-19. About the research overall: Samples came from the United States, Italy and Spain, spanning acute and convalescent COVID-19. PBMCs, B-cell-depleted T cells, or T cells were the source of the cDNA or gDNA that made up the material.

Original handling: Nucleated cell number was recorded as an estimate derived from reference gene primer amplification. Some clones are missing from TCRdb's copy, which holds only in-frame ones; the method was immunoSEQ multiplex PCR. Clone size and the V and J calls come from that table; the DNA yielded D and trimming. The sample has approximately 170,000 clones; about 88% are singletons. The germline V gene encodes CDR1 WSHSY and CDR2 SAAADI. This CDR3 region has 13 residues. The V segment lost 2 bases and the J segment 6 bases; nucleotides outside the gene matches: 2. The TCR originated in a woman older than 75 in a cohort sampled during active or convalescent COVID-19. Sequencing input: peripheral blood. The chain combines TRBV10-2 with TRBJ2-7; TRBD2 agrees at 9 bases. For the CDR3, the DNA is TGCGCCAGCAGTGAGGGCGGGAGGGGCGAGCAGTACGTC. Amino acid sequence: CASSEGGRGEQYV.